This is a list of T cell receptor beta chains from one sample in a study of shared clonotypes between healthy human individuals. The method was immunoSEQ multiplex PCR; TCRdb's version includes in-frame clones alone and lacks a portion of them. The top ten clones hold under 0.45% of a sample with 1,500,000 or so clones, approximately 98.5% of them seen once. The specimen was naive CD4+ T cells sorted from blood. Every receptor here comes from a man aged 25 to 45 in good health. Both conserved end residues are part of each CDR3. The order of the fields is D gene, clone size, CDR3 length, V gene, J gene, CDR3 DNA, CDR3 protein. D genes are given only for firm matches. The size field is filled for only some rows; it gives once, few, many or a size class.

D: NA
size: NA
length: 14
V: TRBV28
J: TRBJ2-6
DNA: TGTGCCAGCAGTTCCATTACTGGGGCCAACGTCCTGACTTTC
CDR3: CASSSITGANVLTF

D: NA
size: NA
length: 14
V: TRBV5-8
J: TRBJ2-1
DNA: TGTGCCAGCAGCTTGATCTTAGGGGCGAATGAGCAGTTCTTC
CDR3: CASSLILGANEQFF

D: TRBD1
size: NA
length: 12
V: TRBV2
J: TRBJ1-2
DNA: TGTGCCAGCAGGGGGACAGGGGGCCCGGTGTCTTTC
CDR3: CASRGTGGPVSF

D: TRBD2
size: NA
length: 13
V: TRBV29-1
J: TRBJ2-1
DNA: TGCAGCGTCGGACTAGCGGGAATCAATGAGCAGTTCTTC
CDR3: CSVGLAGINEQFF

D: NA
size: NA
length: 14
V: TRBV7-2
J: TRBJ2-7
DNA: TGTGCCAGCAGCTTCCGGTCCCCGAGGGACGAGCAGTACTTC
CDR3: CASSFRSPRDEQYF

D: NA
size: NA
length: 12
V: TRBV7-9
J: TRBJ1-5
DNA: TGTGCCAGCAGCTTAGATTTTCAGCCCCAGCATTTT
CDR3: CASSLDFQPQHF

D: NA
size: NA
length: 11
V: TRBV10-2
J: TRBJ2-7
DNA: TGCGCCGGAAAGCGGCCCTACGAGCAGTACTTC
CDR3: CAGKRPYEQYF

D: NA
size: NA
length: 14
V: TRBV7-9
J: TRBJ2-5
DNA: TGTGCCAGCAGGTCCGAGCAGGGGTGGGAGACCCAGTACTTC
CDR3: CASRSEQGWETQYF

D: TRBD2
size: NA
length: 16
V: TRBV28
J: TRBJ2-3
DNA: TGTGCCAGCGGCTCGGAGCGGGAGCTGGGGACAGATACGCAGTATTTT
CDR3: CASGSERELGTDTQYF

D: TRBD2
size: NA
length: 19
V: TRBV18
J: TRBJ2-1
DNA: TGTGCCAGCTCATCGTTGTCTACTAGCGGTCATCTCGAGGGCAATGAGCAGTTCTTC
CDR3: CASSSLSTSGHLEGNEQFF

D: NA
size: NA
length: 13
V: TRBV10-3
J: TRBJ2-7
DNA: TGTGCCATCAGGGGACTCCCATCGGACGAGCAGTACTTC
CDR3: CAIRGLPSDEQYF

D: TRBD2
size: NA
length: 14
V: TRBV5-4
J: TRBJ2-3
DNA: TGTGCCAGCAGCCTTAGCGGGATTACAGATACGCAGTATTTT
CDR3: CASSLSGITDTQYF

D: NA
size: NA
length: 14
V: TRBV10-2
J: TRBJ2-3
DNA: TGCGCCACCACCCGGACAGCTAGCACAGATACGCAGTATTTT
CDR3: CATTRTASTDTQYF

D: NA
size: NA
length: 12
V: TRBV5-4
J: TRBJ2-7
DNA: TGTGCCAGCAGCAGGGATAGATACGAGCAGTACTTC
CDR3: CASSRDRYEQYF

D: NA
size: NA
length: 15
V: TRBV2
J: TRBJ2-7
DNA: TGTGCCAGCAGTGAAGCGCGTAAAGGGGCGGACGAGCAGTACTTC
CDR3: CASSEARKGADEQYF

D: NA
size: NA
length: 14
V: TRBV28
J: TRBJ2-1
DNA: TGTGCCAGCATCCTTAGGGGGTCCTACAATGAGCAGTTCTTC
CDR3: CASILRGSYNEQFF

D: NA
size: NA
length: 13
V: TRBV7-2
J: TRBJ1-5
DNA: TGTGCCAGCAGCTCGTTTAGCAATCAGCCCCAGCATTTT
CDR3: CASSSFSNQPQHF

D: NA
size: NA
length: 13
V: TRBV7-9
J: TRBJ2-3
DNA: TGTGCCAGCAGCTTCACGGGCACAGATACGCAGTATTTT
CDR3: CASSFTGTDTQYF

D: TRBD2
size: NA
length: 13
V: TRBV29-1
J: TRBJ2-7
DNA: TGCAGCGCCGCTAAGCGGGAGGCCCACGAGCAGTACTTC
CDR3: CSAAKREAHEQYF

D: NA
size: once
length: 11
V: TRBV20-1
J: TRBJ2-5
DNA: TGCAGTGCTAGCCTACAGGGGACCCAGTACTTC
CDR3: CSASLQGTQYF

D: NA
size: NA
length: 15
V: TRBV6-6
J: TRBJ2-6
DNA: TGTGCCAGCAGCAACAGGGTTTCTGGGGCCAACGTCCTGACTTTC
CDR3: CASSNRVSGANVLTF

D: NA
size: NA
length: 14
V: TRBV11-2
J: TRBJ1-1
DNA: TGTGCCAGCAGCTTAGGCCAGTCCCACACTGAAGCTTTCTTT
CDR3: CASSLGQSHTEAFF

D: NA
size: NA
length: 15
V: TRBV2
J: TRBJ1-4
DNA: TGTGCCAGCAGTGAATATGGGGAGGTGGCCGGAAAACTGTTTTTT
CDR3: CASSEYGEVAGKLFF

D: TRBD1
size: NA
length: 18
V: TRBV28
J: TRBJ1-5
DNA: TGTGCCAGCAGCTCCGGGACAGGGGGCACCTATAGCAATCAGCCCCAGCATTTT
CDR3: CASSSGTGGTYSNQPQHF

D: TRBD2
size: NA
length: 17
V: TRBV9
J: TRBJ2-1
DNA: TGTGCCAGCAGCGTAGCGTTCAGACTAGCGGCTTACAATGAGCAGTTCTTC
CDR3: CASSVAFRLAAYNEQFF

D: NA
size: NA
length: 15
V: TRBV7-2
J: TRBJ2-5
DNA: TGTGCCAGCAGCTTAGTGGGACGCCCACAAGAGACCCAGTACTTC
CDR3: CASSLVGRPQETQYF

D: NA
size: NA
length: 16
V: TRBV28
J: TRBJ2-7
DNA: TGTGCCAGCAGTTCGGGGGACAGTGACCCTTCCTACGAGCAGTACTTC
CDR3: CASSSGDSDPSYEQYF

D: TRBD1
size: NA
length: 15
V: TRBV2
J: TRBJ1-3
DNA: TGTGCCAGCAGTGAGACAGGGTTCTCTGGAAACACCATATATTTT
CDR3: CASSETGFSGNTIYF

D: TRBD1
size: NA
length: 15
V: TRBV6-1
J: TRBJ2-1
DNA: TGTGCCAGCCACGGACAGGGGGCAGTCTACAATGAGCAGTTCTTC
CDR3: CASHGQGAVYNEQFF